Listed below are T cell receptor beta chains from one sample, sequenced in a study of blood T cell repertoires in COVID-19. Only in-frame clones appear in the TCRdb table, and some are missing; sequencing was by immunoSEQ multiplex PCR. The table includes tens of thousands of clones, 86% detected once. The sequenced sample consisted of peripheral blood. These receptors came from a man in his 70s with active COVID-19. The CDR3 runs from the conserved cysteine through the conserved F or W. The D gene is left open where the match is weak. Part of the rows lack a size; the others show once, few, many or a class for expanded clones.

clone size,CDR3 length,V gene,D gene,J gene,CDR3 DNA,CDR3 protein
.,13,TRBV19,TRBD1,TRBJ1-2,TGTGCCAGTAGTGTACAGGGGGCCTATGGCTACACCTTC,CASSVQGAYGYTF
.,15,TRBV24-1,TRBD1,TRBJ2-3,TGTGCCACCAGTGATCTACAGGGGGGCACAGATACGCAGTATTTT,CATSDLQGGTDTQYF
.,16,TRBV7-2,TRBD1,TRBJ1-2,TGTGCCAGCAGCTTAGATCGGGAGGGGACAGGGGGTGGCTACACCTTC,CASSLDREGTGGGYTF
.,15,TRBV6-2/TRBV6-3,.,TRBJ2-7,TGTGCCAGCAGTTACGGATTTAGTCAGCGGGACGAGCAGTACTTC,CASSYGFSQRDEQYF
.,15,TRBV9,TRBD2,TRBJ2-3,TGTGCCAGCAGCGTACTAGCGGGGAGGGCAGATACGCAGTATTTT,CASSVLAGRADTQYF
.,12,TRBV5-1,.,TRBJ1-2,TGCGCCAGCAGCTTGTCTTACTATGGCTACACCTTC,CASSLSYYGYTF
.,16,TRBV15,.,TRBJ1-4,TGTGCCACCAGCAGAGAAACAGGGTTCGGTAATGAAAAACTGTTTTTT,CATSRETGFGNEKLFF
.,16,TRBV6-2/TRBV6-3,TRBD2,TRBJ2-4,TGTGCCAGCAGTTACGGCCCCGGGACTAGCGGGGGGGCTCAGTACTTC,CASSYGPGTSGGAQYF
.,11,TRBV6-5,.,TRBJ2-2,TGTGCCGGTCAGGGGACCGGGGAGCTGTTTTTT,CAGQGTGELFF
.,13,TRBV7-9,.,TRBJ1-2,TGTGCCAGCAGCTCGACAGACAGCTATGGCTACACCTTC,CASSSTDSYGYTF
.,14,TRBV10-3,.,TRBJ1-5,TGTGCCACTGCGTCGGGAGGGGGCAATCAGCCCCAGCATTTT,CATASGGGNQPQHF
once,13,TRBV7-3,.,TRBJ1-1,TGTGCCAGCAGCCGTCAGATGAACACTGAAGCTTTCTTT,CASSRQMNTEAFF
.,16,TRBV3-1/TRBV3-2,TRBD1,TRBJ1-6,TGTGCCAGCAGCCCGTCGGACAGGGGAACCAATTCACCCCTCCACTTT,CASSPSDRGTNSPLHF
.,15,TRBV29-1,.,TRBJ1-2,TGCAGCGTTGATGTCCCGCCCAGGGATATCTATGGCTACACCTTC,CSVDVPPRDIYGYTF
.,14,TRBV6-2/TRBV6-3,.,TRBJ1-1,TGTGCCAGCAGTGCAGACAAATTGAACACTGAAGCTTTCTTT,CASSADKLNTEAFF
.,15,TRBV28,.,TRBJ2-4,TGTGCCAGCAGTTTGGCCTCAACGGCCAAAAACATTCAGTACTTC,CASSLASTAKNIQYF
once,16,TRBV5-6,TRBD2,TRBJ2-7,TGTGCCAGCACTCGAGACGCCGGGACTAGTTCCAACGAGCAGTACTTC,CASTRDAGTSSNEQYF
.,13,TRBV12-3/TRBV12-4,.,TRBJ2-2,TGTGCCAGCAGTTTAACTTACACCGGGGAGCTGTTTTTT,CASSLTYTGELFF
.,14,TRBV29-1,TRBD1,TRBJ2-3,TGCAGCGTCGAAAGAGGGGGCCTCACAGATACGCAGTATTTT,CSVERGGLTDTQYF
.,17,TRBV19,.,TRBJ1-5,TGTGCCAGTGCCCCGGAGGGTACTCGGGGCGGCAATCAGCCCCAGCATTTT,CASAPEGTRGGNQPQHF
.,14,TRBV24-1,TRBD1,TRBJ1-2,TGTGCCACCAGTGGCCGGGGACAGAACTATGGCTACACCTTC,CATSGRGQNYGYTF
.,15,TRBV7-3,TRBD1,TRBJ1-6,TGTGCCAGCAGCTTAGGGACAGGGGAAGGTTCACCCCTCCACTTT,CASSLGTGEGSPLHF
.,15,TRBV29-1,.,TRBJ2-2,TGCAGCGTTGTCCTCCCGGGGACGAACACCGGGGAGCTGTTTTTT,CSVVLPGTNTGELFF
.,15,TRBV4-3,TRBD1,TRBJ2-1,TGCGCCAGCAGCCAGGGGGACAGCTCCTACAATGAGCAGTTCTTC,CASSQGDSSYNEQFF